The 10 T cell receptor beta chains listed next were all sequenced from one sample in a study of blood T cell repertoires in COVID-19. This table comes from immunoSEQ multiplex PCR, and its TCRdb copy is limited to in-frame clones, with some not included. The data hold more than 150,000 clones, with around 79% observed a single time. Sequenced: PBMCs or T cells enriched from blood (not recorded which). The receptor source for this set is a man over 45 who had recovered from COVID-19.

The chain has TRBV6-5 and TRBJ1-1, with 7 bases lining up with TRBD1. Germline trimming cut 7 bases from V and 8 bases from J; bases unmatched to any gene: 13. The CDR3 contains 14 residues. Germline V gene sequence: CDR1 MNHEY, CDR2 SVGAGI. The CDR3 loop is CASNRGSVGPEAFF. CDR3 nucleotide sequence: TGTGCCAGCAACAGGGGATCGGTCGGCCCCGAAGCTTTCTTT.

The chain recombines TRBV7-8 with TRBJ2-1, with D perhaps matching TRBD1 (7 bases). Trimming shortened V by 7 bases and J by 5 bases, and 18 bases separated the two germline ends. In germline, CDR1 is SGHVS, CDR2 FQNEAQ. This CDR3 comprises 15 residues. The CDR3 here is CASNSAGQIDNEQFF. In DNA, the CDR3 is TGTGCCAGCAACTCGGCGGGACAGATTGACAATGAGCAGTTCTTC.

The V and J genes are TRBV28 and TRBJ1-4, with D possibly TRBD1 on 6 matching bases. The length of the CDR3 is 14 residues. The V and J ends lost 7 bases and 2 bases respectively, with 11 bases between them. Germline CDR1 and CDR2: MDHEN and SYDVKM. CDR3 loop: CASITGSTNEKLFF. DNA of the CDR3: TGTGCCAGCATTACAGGGTCTACTAATGAAAAACTGTTTTTT.

This clone showed up just a few times. The chain links TRBV19 to TRBJ2-5; TRBD2 aligns across 13 bases. CDR3 length: 15 amino acids. Germline-derived CDR1 and CDR2 are LNHDA and SQIVND (reference sequence). Trimming at V came to 6 bases and at J to 5 bases, leaving 6 bases not matched to a gene. CDR3 sequence (DNA): TGTGCCAGTAGAGGACTAGCGGGAGTGGCGGAGACCCAGTACTTC. It codes for CASRGLAGVAETQYF.

This chain joins TRBV28 and TRBJ2-2; possible D gene TRBD2, 6 bases. Germline CDR1 MDHEN, CDR2 SYDVKM. Trimming cost V 8 bases and J 4 bases, with 14 bases left between them. CDR3 length: 14 residues. Here the CDR3 reads CASVVAGSTGELFF. The DNA of the CDR3 is TGTGCCAGCGTCGTGGCGGGATCCACCGGGGAGCTGTTTTTT.

J is TRBJ2-7 and V is TRBV6-5, with D tentatively TRBD2 (5 bases). Germline CDR1 and CDR2: MNHEY and SVGAGI. The V gene lost 0 bases and the J gene lost 9 bases, with 15 bases spanning the gap. CDR3 length equals 14 residues. This CDR3 reads CASSYSERSRGQYF. CDR3 DNA sequence: TGTGCCAGCAGTTACTCGGAGCGGTCGCGAGGGCAGTACTTC.

This clone came up once. This chain uses TRBV27 with TRBJ1-4; 7 nucleotides match TRBD1. Germline V gene data show CDR1 as MNHEY and CDR2 as SMNVEV (reference sequence). CDR3 length: 17 residues. Trimming cost V 5 bases and J 8 bases; bases outside gene matches: 17. Here the CDR3 DNA reads TGTGCCAGCAGTCCTAGACAGGGCGGAGGGGTATGGGAAAAACTGTTTTTT. It translates to CASSPRQGGGVWEKLFF.

As concerns this clone: At one boundary the junction diverges from the germline segment, which might be a read error. This chain uses TRBV5-1 with TRBJ2-1; 7 nucleotides align to TRBD1. Germline CDR1 SGHRS, CDR2 YFSETQ. The CDR3 sequence is 13 residues long. The CDR3 DNA reads TGCGCCAGCAGTTTGGGACAGCTCAATGAGCAGTTCTTC. Translation: CASSLGQLNEQFF.

The chain links TRBV30 to TRBJ2-2; no reliable D call. V was pared by 4 bases and J by 1 base, with 4 bases between. The germline gives CDR1 GTSNPN, CDR2 SVGIG (reference sequence). The CDR3 covers 12 residues. As DNA, the CDR3 is TGTGCCTGGACCCGGAACACCGGGGAGCTGTTTTTT. It yields the protein CAWTRNTGELFF.

This chain joins TRBV6-4 and TRBJ1-5; 7 bases line up with TRBD1. The CDR3 totals 14 residues. CDR1 is MRHNA, CDR2 SNTAGT, per germline. V lost 9 bases to trimming and J lost 2 bases; unmatched junction nucleotides: 7. Here the CDR3 reads CARPQGSGNQPQHF. The CDR3 bases are TGTGCCAGACCACAGGGGTCGGGCAATCAGCCCCAGCATTTT.